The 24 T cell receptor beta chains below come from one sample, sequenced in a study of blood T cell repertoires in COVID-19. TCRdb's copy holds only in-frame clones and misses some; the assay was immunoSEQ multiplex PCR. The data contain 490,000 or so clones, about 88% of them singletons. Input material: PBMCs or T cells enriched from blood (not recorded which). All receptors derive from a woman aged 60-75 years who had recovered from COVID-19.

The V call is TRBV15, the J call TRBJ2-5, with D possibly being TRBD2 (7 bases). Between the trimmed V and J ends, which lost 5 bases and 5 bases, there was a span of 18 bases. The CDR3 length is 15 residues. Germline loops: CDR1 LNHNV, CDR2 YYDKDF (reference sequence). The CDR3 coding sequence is TGTGCCACCAGCCGGGGCAGGGGAGGGTACGAGACCCAGTACTTC. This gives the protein CATSRGRGGYETQYF.

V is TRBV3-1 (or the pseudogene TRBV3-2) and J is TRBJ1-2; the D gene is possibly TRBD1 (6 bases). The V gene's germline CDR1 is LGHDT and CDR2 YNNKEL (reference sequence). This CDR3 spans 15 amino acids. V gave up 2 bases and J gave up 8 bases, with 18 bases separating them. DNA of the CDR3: TGTGCCAGCAGCCAAACAGGGCGCCTCCCCCGGGGCTACACCTTC. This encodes CASSQTGRLPRGYTF.

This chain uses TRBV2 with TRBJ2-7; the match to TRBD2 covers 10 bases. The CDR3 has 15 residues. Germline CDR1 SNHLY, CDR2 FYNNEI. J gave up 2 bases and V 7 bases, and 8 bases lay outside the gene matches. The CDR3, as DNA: TGTGCCAGCATGGGTAGCGGGGGGTTTCCCTACGAGCAGTACTTC. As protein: CASMGSGGFPYEQYF.

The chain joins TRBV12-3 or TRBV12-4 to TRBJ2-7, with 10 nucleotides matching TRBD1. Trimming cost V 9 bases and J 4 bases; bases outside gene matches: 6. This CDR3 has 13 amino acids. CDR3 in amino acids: CASPRTGGYEQYV. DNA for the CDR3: TGTGCCAGTCCCCGGACAGGGGGTTACGAGCAGTACGTC.

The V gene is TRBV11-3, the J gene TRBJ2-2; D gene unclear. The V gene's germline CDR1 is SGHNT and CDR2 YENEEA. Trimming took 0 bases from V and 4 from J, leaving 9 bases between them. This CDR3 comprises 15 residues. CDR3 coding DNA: TGTGCCAGCAGCTTAGATCGCCCGGGCACCGGGGAGCTGTTTTTT. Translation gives CASSLDRPGTGELFF.

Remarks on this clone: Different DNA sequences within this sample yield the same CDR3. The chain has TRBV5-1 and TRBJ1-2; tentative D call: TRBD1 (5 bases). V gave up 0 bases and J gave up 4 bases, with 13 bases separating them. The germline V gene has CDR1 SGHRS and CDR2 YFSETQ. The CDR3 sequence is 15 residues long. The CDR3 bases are TGCGCCAGCAGCTTGGAACTTGGGGGGGGCTATGGCTACACCTTC. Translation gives CASSLELGGGYGYTF.

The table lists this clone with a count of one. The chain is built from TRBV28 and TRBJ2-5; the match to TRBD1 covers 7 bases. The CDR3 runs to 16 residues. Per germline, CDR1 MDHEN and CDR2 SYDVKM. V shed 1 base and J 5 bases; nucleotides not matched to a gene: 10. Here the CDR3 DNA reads TGTGCCAGCAGTTTATTTAGTAGGGGGCCGGGGGAGACCCAGTACTTC. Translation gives CASSLFSRGPGETQYF.

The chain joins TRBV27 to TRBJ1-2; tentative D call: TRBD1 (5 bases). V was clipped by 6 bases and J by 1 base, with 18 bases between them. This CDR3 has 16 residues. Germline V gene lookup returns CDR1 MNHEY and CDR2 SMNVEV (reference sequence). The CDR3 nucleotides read TGTGCCAGCAGGGTTAAGACGGGGGGGTATAACTATGGCTACACCTTC. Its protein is CASRVKTGGYNYGYTF.

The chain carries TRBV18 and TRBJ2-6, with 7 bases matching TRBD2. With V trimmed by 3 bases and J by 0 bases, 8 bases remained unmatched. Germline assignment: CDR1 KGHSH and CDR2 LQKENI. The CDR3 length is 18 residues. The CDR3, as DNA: TGTGCCAGCTCACCGCTGACCGGGGGGTTCTCTGGGGCCAACGTCCTGACTTTC. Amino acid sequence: CASSPLTGGFSGANVLTF. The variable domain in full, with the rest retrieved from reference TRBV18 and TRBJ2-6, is NAGVMQNPRHLVRRRGQEARLRCSPMKGHSHVYWYRQLPEEGLKFMVYLQKENIIDESGMPKERFSAEFPKEGPSILRIQQVVRGDSAAYFCASSPLTGGFSGANVLTFGAGSRLTVL.

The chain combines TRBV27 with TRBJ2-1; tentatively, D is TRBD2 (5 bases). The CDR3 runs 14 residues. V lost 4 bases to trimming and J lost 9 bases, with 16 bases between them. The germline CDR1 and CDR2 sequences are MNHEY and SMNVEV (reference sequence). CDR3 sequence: CASSSPTNRGEQFF. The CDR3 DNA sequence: TGTGCCAGCAGTTCCCCCACTAATCGGGGTGAGCAGTTCTTC.

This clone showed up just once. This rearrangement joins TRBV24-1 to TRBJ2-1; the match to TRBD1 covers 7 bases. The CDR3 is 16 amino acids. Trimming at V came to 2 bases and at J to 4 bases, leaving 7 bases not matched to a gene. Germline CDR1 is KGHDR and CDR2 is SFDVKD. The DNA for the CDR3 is TGTGCCACCAGTGATTCCACCGGGACAGATTACAATGAGCAGTTCTTC. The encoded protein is CATSDSTGTDYNEQFF.

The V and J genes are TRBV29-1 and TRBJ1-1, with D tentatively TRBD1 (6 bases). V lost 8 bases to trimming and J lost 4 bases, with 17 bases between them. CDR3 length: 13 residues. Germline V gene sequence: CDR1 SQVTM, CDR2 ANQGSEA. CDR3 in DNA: TGCAGCCCCGGCGGGGGGCCGGGCACTGAAGCTTTCTTT. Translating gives CSPGGGPGTEAFF.

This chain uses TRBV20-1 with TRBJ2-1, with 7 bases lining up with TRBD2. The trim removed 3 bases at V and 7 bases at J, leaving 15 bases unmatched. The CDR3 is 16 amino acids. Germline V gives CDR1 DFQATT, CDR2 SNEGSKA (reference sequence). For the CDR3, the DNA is TGCAGTGCTAGTCTGAGGAGCGGGGCCATTGGGAATGAGCAGTTCTTC. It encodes CSASLRSGAIGNEQFF.

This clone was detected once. CDR3 region: CASSLGGQGSTEAFF. The CDR3 nucleotides are TGTGCCAGCAGCTTAGGAGGACAGGGATCAACTGAAGCTTTCTTT. The chain uses TRBV5-4 and TRBJ1-1; TRBD1 matches 8 bases. Trimming took 2 bases from V and 5 from J; bases not matched to a gene: 8. This CDR3 has 15 amino acids. From germline, CDR1 is SGHNT and CDR2 YYREEE (reference sequence).

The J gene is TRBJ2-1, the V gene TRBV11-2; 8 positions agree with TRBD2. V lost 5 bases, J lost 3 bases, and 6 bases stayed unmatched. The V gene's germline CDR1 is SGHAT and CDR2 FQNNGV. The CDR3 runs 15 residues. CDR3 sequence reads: CASSPRGGFYNEQFF. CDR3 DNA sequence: TGTGCCAGCAGCCCACGCGGGGGGTTCTACAATGAGCAGTTCTTC.

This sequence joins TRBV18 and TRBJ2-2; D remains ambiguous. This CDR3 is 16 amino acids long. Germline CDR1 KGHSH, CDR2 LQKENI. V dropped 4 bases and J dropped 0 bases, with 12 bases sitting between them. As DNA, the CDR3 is TGTGCCAGCTCACGCATATCGGGTCCGAACACCGGGGAGCTGTTTTTT. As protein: CASSRISGPNTGELFF.

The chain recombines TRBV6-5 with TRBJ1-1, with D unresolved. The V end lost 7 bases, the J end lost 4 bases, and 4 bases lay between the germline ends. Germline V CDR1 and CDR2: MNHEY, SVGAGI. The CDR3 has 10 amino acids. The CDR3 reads CASIGTEAFF. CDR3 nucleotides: TGTGCCAGCATCGGCACTGAAGCTTTCTTT.

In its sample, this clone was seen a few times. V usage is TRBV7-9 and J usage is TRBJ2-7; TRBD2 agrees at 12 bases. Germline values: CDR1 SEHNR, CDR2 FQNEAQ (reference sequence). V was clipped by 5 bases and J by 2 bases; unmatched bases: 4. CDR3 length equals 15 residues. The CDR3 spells CASSARTSGTYEQYF. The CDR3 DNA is TGTGCCAGCAGCGCTCGGACTAGCGGGACCTACGAGCAGTACTTC.

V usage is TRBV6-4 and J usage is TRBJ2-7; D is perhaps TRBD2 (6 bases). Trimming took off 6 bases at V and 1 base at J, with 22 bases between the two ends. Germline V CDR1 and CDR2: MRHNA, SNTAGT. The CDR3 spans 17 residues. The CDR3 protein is CASRPRGASESSYEQYV. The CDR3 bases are TGTGCCAGCAGGCCCCGCGGTGCTAGCGAGAGTTCCTACGAGCAGTACGTC.

Written as DNA, the CDR3 is TGTGCCAGCACCGAAGGGGCGGGGTATGGCTACACCTTC. Translation gives CASTEGAGYGYTF. V is TRBV2 and J is TRBJ1-2; possible D gene TRBD1, 5 bases. V was pared by 7 bases and J by 5 bases, with 14 bases between. There are 13 residues in the CDR3. Germline CDR1 SNHLY, CDR2 FYNNEI.

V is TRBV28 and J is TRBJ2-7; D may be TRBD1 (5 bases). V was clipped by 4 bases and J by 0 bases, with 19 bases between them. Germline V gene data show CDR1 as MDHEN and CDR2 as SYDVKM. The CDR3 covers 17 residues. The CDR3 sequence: CASSSSWHQGSSYEQYV. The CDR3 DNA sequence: TGTGCCAGCAGTTCGTCTTGGCATCAGGGTAGCTCCTACGAGCAGTACGTC.

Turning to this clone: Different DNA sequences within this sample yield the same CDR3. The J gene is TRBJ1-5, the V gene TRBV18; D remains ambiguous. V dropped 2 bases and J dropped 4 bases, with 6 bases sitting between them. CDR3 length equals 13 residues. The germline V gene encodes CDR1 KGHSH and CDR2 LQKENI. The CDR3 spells CASSPTGNQPQHF. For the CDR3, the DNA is TGTGCCAGCTCACCAACGGGAAATCAGCCCCAGCATTTT.

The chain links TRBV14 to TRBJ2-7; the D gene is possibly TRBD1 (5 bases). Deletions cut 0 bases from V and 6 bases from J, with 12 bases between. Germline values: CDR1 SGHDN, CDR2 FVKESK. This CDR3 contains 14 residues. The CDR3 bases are TGTGCCAGCAGCCAAGATATTTGGGGCGGCGAGCAGTACTTC. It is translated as CASSQDIWGGEQYF.

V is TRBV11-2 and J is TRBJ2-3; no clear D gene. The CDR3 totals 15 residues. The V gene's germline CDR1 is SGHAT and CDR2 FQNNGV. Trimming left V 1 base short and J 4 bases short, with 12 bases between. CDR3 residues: CASSLVPGLPDTQYF. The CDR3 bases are TGTGCCAGCAGCTTAGTGCCTGGCCTGCCAGATACGCAGTATTTT. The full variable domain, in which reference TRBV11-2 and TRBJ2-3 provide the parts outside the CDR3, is EAGVAQSPRYKIIEKRQSVAFWCNPISGHATLYWYQQILGQGPKLLIQFQNNGVVDDSQLPKDRFSAERLKGVDSTLKIQPAKLEDSAVYLCASSLVPGLPDTQYFGPGTRLTVL.